One sample yielded the 25 T cell receptor beta chains listed below, sequenced in a study of blood T cells in healthy people across ages. Next came a second PCR, run for roughly 6 to 11 cycles, which used a sample-barcoded 5' primer along with a J-beta primer mix. Using its own MiXCR run on the 5' RACE reads, TCRdb lists one record per CDR3 protein. The repertoire includes more than 1.4 million distinct CDR3 sequences, roughly 40% of them detected once, and 7.9% sits in the top ten. Sequencing was carried out using blood. These receptor sequences come from a woman aged 18-30 years in good health.

This clonotype was counted many times. An end of the junction differs from the germline gene, which may be a read error. This sequence joins TRBV5-1 and TRBJ2-1; D is undetermined. Germline lookup yields CDR1 SGHRS and CDR2 YFSETQ. This CDR3 spans 15 amino acids. CDR3 nucleotides: TGTGCCAGCAGTTACACCAGCAGCTCCTACAATGAGCAGTTCTTC. Translating it yields CASSYTSSSYNEQFF.

This clonotype was detected only a few times. The chain carries TRBV9 and TRBJ2-1; 10 bases are shared with TRBD2. Losses at the gene ends were 4 bases for V and 1 base for J; bases not matched to a gene: 11. This CDR3 spans 18 amino acids. Per the germline V gene, CDR1 is SGDLS and CDR2 is YYNGEE. Here the CDR3 reads CASSPRGASGGSYNEQFF. The CDR3 region has the DNA TGTGCCAGCAGCCCTAGAGGGGCTAGCGGGGGTTCCTACAATGAGCAGTTCTTC. The whole variable domain, filled in from reference TRBV9 and TRBJ2-1, reads DSGVTQTPKHLITATGQRVTLRCSPRSGDLSVYWYQQSLDQGLQFLIQYYNGEERAKGNILERFSAQQFPDLHSELNLSSLELGDSALYFCASSPRGASGGSYNEQFFGPGTRLTVL.

This clonotype was seen only a few times. This chain uses TRBV29-1 with TRBJ1-4; 8 nucleotides match TRBD1. The length of the CDR3 is 14 residues. CDR1 SQVTM and CDR2 ANQGSEA come from the germline V gene. After removal of 7 bases from V and 5 bases from J, the junction contained 9 bases not matched to a gene. The CDR3 DNA is TGCAGCGGCACGATCGGGACAGGCAATGAAAAACTGTTTTTT. This sequence encodes CSGTIGTGNEKLFF. The full variable domain, its missing parts supplied by reference TRBV29-1 and TRBJ1-4, is SAVISQKPSRDICQRGTSLTIQCQVDSQVTMMFWYRQQPGQSLTLIATANQGSEATYESGFVIDKFPISRPNLTFSTLTVSNMSPEDSSIYLCSGTIGTGNEKLFFGSGTQLSVL.

Concerning this clonotype itself: A junction end diverges from the germline sequence, so it may reflect a read error. The chain joins TRBV19 to TRBJ2-1, with D tentatively TRBD2 (5 bases). There are 11 residues in the CDR3. Looked up from germline, CDR1 is LNHDA and CDR2 is SQIVND (reference sequence). CDR3 in DNA: TGTGCCAGTATGGGGAGCAATGAGCGGTTCTTC. Its translation: CASMGSNERFF.

This clonotype was observed a few times. One end of the junction fails to match germline, which may point to a read error. The chain combines TRBV7-7 with TRBJ2-3; 11 bases align to TRBD2. Germline values: CDR1 SSHAT, CDR2 FNYEAQ (reference sequence). This CDR3 spans 15 amino acids. CDR3 coding DNA: TGTGCTAGCAGCTCGGGACTAGCGGCGACAGATACGCAGTATTTT. Amino acid sequence: CASSSGLAATDTQYF.

This clonotype was counted ten times or more. V usage is TRBV11-1 and J usage is TRBJ2-1; 11 positions agree with TRBD2. From germline, CDR1 is SGHAT and CDR2 FQDESV (reference sequence). The CDR3 consists of 17 residues. Trimming at V came to 0 bases and at J to 1 base, leaving 2 bases not matched to a gene. The CDR3 is CASSLASSGRSYNEQFF. The CDR3 coding sequence is TGTGCCAGCAGCTTAGCATCTAGCGGGAGGTCCTACAATGAGCAGTTCTTC.

This chain joins TRBV7-2 and TRBJ1-5, with 7 bases fitting TRBD1. Germline V gene data show CDR1 as SGHTA and CDR2 as FQGNSA. The CDR3 contains 14 residues. V was pared by 4 bases and J by 1 base, with 1 base of the junction left unmatched. This CDR3 reads CASSWDRSNQPQHF. The DNA for the CDR3 is TGTGCCAGCAGCTGGGACAGAAGCAATCAGCCCCAGCATTTT.

This chain links TRBV12-3 or TRBV12-4 with TRBJ2-1; 8 nucleotides agree with TRBD2. This CDR3 contains 15 residues. Unmatched junction bases numbered 12, after V lost 6 bases and J lost 8 bases. CDR3 sequence (DNA): TGTGCCAGCAGCCCCGGGAGGGGGGGAAAGGATGAGCAGTTCTTC. Amino acid sequence: CASSPGRGGKDEQFF.

In this sample, this clonotype turned up a few times. The chain employs TRBV20-1 and TRBJ2-1; weak D call: TRBD2 (6 bases). The CDR3 runs to 12 residues. Trimming removed 2 bases from V and 14 bases from J, with 16 bases in between. Germline V gene data show CDR1 as DFQATT and CDR2 as SNEGSKA (reference sequence). The CDR3 region is CSARPHRGLEFF. CDR3 sequence (DNA): TGCAGTGCTAGACCACATCGGGGGTTGGAGTTCTTC.

The chain is built from TRBV2 and TRBJ2-3; a weak D match, TRBD2 (6 bases). The CDR3 runs to 15 residues. CDR1 is SNHLY, CDR2 FYNNEI, per germline. V was clipped by 6 bases and J by 4 bases, with 17 bases between them. DNA of the CDR3: TGTGCCAGCAGGCGCGAGGGACTTGTCCCAGATACGCAGTATTTT. Its translation: CASRREGLVPDTQYF.

CDR3 region: CSDRDREGGTQYF. CDR3 sequence (DNA): TGCAGTGATAGGGACAGGGAGGGTGGTACGCAGTATTTT. The genes are TRBV20-1 and TRBJ2-3; 9 bases fit TRBD1. The CDR3 has 13 residues. Germline CDR1 and CDR2: DFQATT and SNEGSKA (reference sequence). The V gene end was trimmed by 7 bases and the J gene end by 8 bases; junction bases not matched to a gene: 10.

J is TRBJ2-1 and V is TRBV30, with TRBD2 matching over 8 bases. This CDR3 comprises 16 residues. J was trimmed by 0 bases and V by 0 bases; bases with no gene match: 4. Germline assignment: CDR1 GTSNPN and CDR2 SVGIG (reference sequence). This CDR3 reads CAWSVRGGNSYNEQFF. As DNA, the CDR3 is TGTGCCTGGAGTGTACGCGGGGGGAACTCCTACAATGAGCAGTTCTTC.

The V gene is TRBV18, the J gene TRBJ2-3, with D unclear. Trimming left V 6 bases short and J 6 bases short, with 13 bases between. The CDR3 totals 13 residues. CDR1 KGHSH and CDR2 LQKENI come from the germline V gene. The CDR3 reads CASSQTSGDTQYF. The CDR3 nucleotides read TGTGCCAGCTCCCAAACCTCCGGGGATACGCAGTATTTT. Full variable domain (rest looked up from reference TRBV18 and TRBJ2-3): NAGVMQNPRHLVRRRGQEARLRCSPMKGHSHVYWYRQLPEEGLKFMVYLQKENIIDESGMPKERFSAEFPKEGPSILRIQQVVRGDSAAYFCASSQTSGDTQYFGPGTRLTVL.

Remarks on this clonotype: Mismatch with germline at one junction end may stem from a read error. The chain joins TRBV25-1 to TRBJ2-7; TRBD2 might be the D (5 bases). CDR1 MGHDK and CDR2 SYGVNS come from the germline V gene. The CDR3 covers 14 residues. The CDR3 spells CASSEFGVSHEQYF. In DNA form, the CDR3 reads TGTGCCAGTAGTGAATTCGGGGTATCCCACGAGCAGTACTTC.

This chain uses TRBV2 with TRBJ1-5, with 8 positions matching TRBD1. From germline, CDR1 is SNHLY and CDR2 FYNNEI. V lost 6 bases to trimming and J lost 8 bases; unmatched junction nucleotides: 6. This CDR3 spans 13 amino acids. This CDR3 is CASRTGALKPQHF. For the CDR3, the DNA is TGTGCCAGCAGGACAGGGGCATTAAAGCCCCAGCATTTT.

Note on this clonotype: This may be a read error: a much more frequent sequence differs by one nucleotide. The rearrangement joins TRBV5-1 to TRBJ2-3; 11 bases agree with TRBD2. Unmatched junction bases numbered 13, after V lost 7 bases and J lost 0 bases. This CDR3 comprises 18 residues. Germline assignment: CDR1 SGHRS and CDR2 YFSETQ. The CDR3 DNA reads TGCGCCAGCTCCGTCTCCGGGACTAGCGGACCCAGCACAGATACGCAGTATTTT. It specifies CASSVSGTSGPSTDTQYF.

CDR3 loop: CASSLSRASYGYTF. The CDR3 DNA is TGCGCCAGCAGCTTGAGCAGGGCGTCCTATGGCTACACCTTC. J is TRBJ1-2 and V is TRBV5-1, with D possibly being TRBD1 (5 bases). Trimming removed 1 base at V and 4 bases at J, with 11 bases between. In germline, CDR1 is SGHRS, CDR2 YFSETQ. This CDR3 has 14 residues.

V usage is TRBV10-3 and J usage is TRBJ2-3; 7 positions agree with TRBD2. The CDR3 extends over 14 amino acids. The germline CDR1 and CDR2 sequences are ENHRY and SYGVKD. The junction had 4 bases not matched to a gene; V was cut back by 5 bases and J by 2 bases. The CDR3 protein is CAISLSGDTDTQYF. The CDR3 coding sequence is TGTGCCATCAGTCTGAGCGGGGACACAGATACGCAGTATTTT.

This clonotype was observed many times. A junction end diverges from the germline sequence, so it may reflect a read error. The CDR3 protein is CASSLGGTLNNEQFF. For the CDR3, the DNA is TGTGCTAGCAGCTTAGGCGGGACCCTAAACAATGAGCAGTTCTTC. The chain carries TRBV7-7 and TRBJ2-1, with D possibly TRBD2 on 6 matching bases. Germline V gene sequence: CDR1 SSHAT, CDR2 FNYEAQ (reference sequence). The CDR3 extends over 15 amino acids.

This chain connects TRBV18 to TRBJ2-5; no firm D call. This CDR3 is built from 13 residues. The V end was cut by 3 bases, the J end by 11 bases, with 16 bases between. The germline V gene encodes CDR1 KGHSH and CDR2 LQKENI. The CDR3 DNA follows: TGTGCCAGCTCACCGTTAGGAGCCAATGAGCAGTACTTC. Amino acid sequence: CASSPLGANEQYF.

This clonotype was recorded a few times. The chain recombines TRBV10-3 with TRBJ2-3; 13 nucleotides match TRBD2. Unmatched junction bases numbered 12, after V lost 4 bases and J lost 8 bases. Germline V gene data show CDR1 as ENHRY and CDR2 as SYGVKD. The CDR3 extends over 17 amino acids. Here the CDR3 DNA reads TGTGCCATCAGTGGCCAAGCGGGACTAGCGGGGACCGGTACGCAGTATTTT. It is translated as CAISGQAGLAGTGTQYF.

This clonotype was counted many times. As DNA, the CDR3 is TGTGCCAGCAGCTTAGACCCCTCCTACGAGCAGTACTTC. It encodes CASSLDPSYEQYF. The V call is TRBV7-2, the J call TRBJ2-7; D gene uncertain. The V end was cut by 1 base, the J end by 0 bases, with 4 bases between. The germline gives CDR1 SGHTA, CDR2 FQGNSA. The CDR3 extends over 13 amino acids.

In this sample, this clonotype turned up a few times. The chain uses TRBV28 and TRBJ2-3, with D maybe TRBD2 (6 bases). The CDR3 consists of 15 residues. Germline CDR1 is MDHEN and CDR2 is SYDVKM. V was cut by 10 bases and J by 2 bases, with 19 bases left in between. CDR3 residues: CAINSGGRYTDTQYF. CDR3 nucleotides: TGTGCCATAAACTCCGGGGGTCGATACACAGATACGCAGTATTTT.

The gene calls are TRBV30 and TRBJ2-7; TRBD2 is a possible D gene (5 bases). The J call could be wrong; TRBJ2-5 is a better fit for the DNA end. This CDR3 has 12 residues. The germline gives CDR1 GTSNPN, CDR2 SVGIG (reference sequence). CDR3: CAWSVPGRTQYF. The CDR3 DNA reads TGTGCCTGGAGTGTACCGGGGAGGACCCAGTACTTC.

The V gene is TRBV29-1, the J gene TRBJ2-7; D call uncertain. Per the germline V gene, CDR1 is SQVTM and CDR2 is ANQGSEA. The CDR3 runs 12 residues. The V and J ends lost 4 bases and 2 bases respectively, with 9 bases between them. The CDR3 nucleotides are TGCAGCGTTGTCTACAAGACCTACGAGCAGTACTTC. This codes for CSVVYKTYEQYF.